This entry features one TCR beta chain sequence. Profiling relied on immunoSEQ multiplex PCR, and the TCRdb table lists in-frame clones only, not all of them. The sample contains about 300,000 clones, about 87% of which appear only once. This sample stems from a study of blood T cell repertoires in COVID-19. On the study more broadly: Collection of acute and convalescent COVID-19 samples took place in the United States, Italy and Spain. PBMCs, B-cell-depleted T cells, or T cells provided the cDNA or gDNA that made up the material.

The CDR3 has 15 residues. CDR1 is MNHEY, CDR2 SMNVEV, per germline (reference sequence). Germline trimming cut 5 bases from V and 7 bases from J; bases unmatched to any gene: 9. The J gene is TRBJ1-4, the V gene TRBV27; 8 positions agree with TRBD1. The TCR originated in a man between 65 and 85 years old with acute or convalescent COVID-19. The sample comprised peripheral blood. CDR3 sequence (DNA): TGTGCCAGCAGTGACACAGGGGGACGGGGTGAAAAACTGTTTTTT. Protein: CASSDTGGRGEKLFF.